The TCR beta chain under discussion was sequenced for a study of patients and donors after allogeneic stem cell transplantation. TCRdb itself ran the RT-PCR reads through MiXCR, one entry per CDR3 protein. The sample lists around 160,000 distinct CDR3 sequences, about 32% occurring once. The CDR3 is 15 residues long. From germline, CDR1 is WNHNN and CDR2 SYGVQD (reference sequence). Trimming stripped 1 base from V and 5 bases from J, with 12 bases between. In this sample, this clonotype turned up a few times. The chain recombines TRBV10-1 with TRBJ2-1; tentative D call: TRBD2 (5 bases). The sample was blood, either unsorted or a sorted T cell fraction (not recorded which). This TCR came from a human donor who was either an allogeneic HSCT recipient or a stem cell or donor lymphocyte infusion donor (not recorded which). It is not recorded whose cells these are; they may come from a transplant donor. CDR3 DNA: TGCGCCAGCAGTGAGTTCCGCTTGGAGGACAATGAGCAGTTCTTC. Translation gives CASSEFRLEDNEQFF.